The 32 T cell receptor beta chains in this list originate from one sample, sequenced in a study of blood T cells in healthy people across ages. Together with a sample-barcoded 5' primer, a J-beta primer mix was included in a second PCR lasting about 7 to 11 cycles. TCRdb processed the 5' RACE reads anew with MiXCR; each CDR3 protein has one entry. The data contain fewer than 1,000,000 distinct CDR3 sequences, around 50% of them seen just once; the ten biggest clones take up roughly 18%. Input material: blood. Source of these receptors: a man older than 75 in good health.

This clonotype was detected only once. At one boundary the junction diverges from the germline segment, which might be a read error. This sequence joins TRBV7-6 and TRBJ1-1; D is perhaps TRBD1 (5 bases). The CDR3 has 15 residues. Germline CDR1 is SGHVS and CDR2 is FNYEAQ. As DNA, the CDR3 is TGTGCCAACAGCACCCGAGGCTCGGGGCTCACTGAAGCTTTCTTT. Residues: CANSTRGSGLTEAFF.

This clonotype was observed a handful of times. CDR3 bases: TGTGCCAGCAGTTTGACAGGGTTTTCTGGAAACACCATATATTTT. Residues: CASSLTGFSGNTIYF. The chain recombines TRBV6-5 with TRBJ1-3; the match to TRBD1 covers 7 bases. The CDR3 runs 15 residues. The V and J ends lost 4 bases and 1 base, in that order; junction bases with no gene match: 4. Germline values: CDR1 MNHEY, CDR2 SVGAGI.

Worth noting for this clonotype: One junction end does not reproduce the germline sequence, and a read error may be involved. The chain couples TRBV5-6 to TRBJ2-1; no firm D call. Germline V gives CDR1 SGHDT, CDR2 YYEEEE. The CDR3 contains 15 residues. The CDR3 nucleotides are TGTACCAGCAGCTCGTCTAGAAGCTCCTACAATGAGCAGTTCTTC. It specifies CTSSSSRSSYNEQFF. The full variable domain, completed using reference TRBV5-6 and TRBJ2-1, is DAGVTQSPTHLIKTRGQQVTLRCSPKSGHDTVSWYQQALGQGPQFIFQYYEEEERQRGNFPDRFSGHQFPNYSSELNVNALLLGDSALYLCTSSSSRSSYNEQFFGPGTRLTVL.

On this clonotype: The junction does not match germline at one end; this may be a read error. This chain links TRBV14 with TRBJ1-2; D is undetermined. The CDR3 contains 13 residues. Germline values: CDR1 SGHDN, CDR2 FVKESK. The CDR3 nucleotides read TGTGTCAGCAGCCGGGGAGTCCCTTATGGCTACACCTTC. Translation: CVSSRGVPYGYTF.

J is TRBJ2-7 and V is TRBV3-1; the match to TRBD1 covers 8 bases. V lost 3 bases, J lost 0 bases, and 4 bases stayed unmatched. Germline CDR1 LGHDT, CDR2 YNNKEL (reference sequence). The CDR3 totals 15 residues. CDR3: CASSHPRGPSYEQYF. CDR3 bases: TGTGCCAGCAGCCATCCCAGGGGGCCCTCCTACGAGCAGTACTTC.

The chain carries TRBV7-2 and TRBJ2-1; TRBD2 matches at 10 bases. This CDR3 spans 18 amino acids. Germline CDR1 SGHTA, CDR2 FQGNSA. V gave up 1 base and J gave up 0 bases; unmatched junction bases: 6. CDR3 residues: CASSLDRPSGSSYNEQFF. CDR3 bases: TGTGCCAGCAGCTTAGATCGACCTAGCGGGAGCTCCTACAATGAGCAGTTCTTC. Filled out from reference TRBV7-2 and TRBJ2-1, the complete variable domain reads GAGVSQSPSNKVTEKGKDVELRCDPISGHTALYWYRQSLGQGLEFLIYFQGNSAPDKSGLPSDRFSAERTGGSVSTLTIQRTQQEDSAVYLCASSLDRPSGSSYNEQFFGPGTRLTVL.

This clonotype has only a few counts. Germline is not matched at one junction end, which may reflect a read error. This sequence joins TRBV7-2 and TRBJ2-7; no definite D call. Germline V lookup: CDR1 SGHTA, CDR2 FQGNSA. The CDR3 runs 12 residues. The CDR3 region has the DNA TGTGCCAGCAGCACCACCTCCTCCGAGCAGTACTTC. Encoded protein: CASSTTSSEQYF.

The chain uses TRBV13 and TRBJ2-4, with D unresolved. The J call may not be correct, given that the DNA end is closer to TRBJ2-7. CDR3 size: 14 residues. Germline CDR1 reads PRHDT; CDR2 reads FYEKMQ (reference sequence). The CDR3 loop is CASSRQPTGYEQYF. The CDR3 DNA is TGTGCCAGCAGCCGCCAACCAACTGGGTACGAGCAGTACTTC.

This chain links TRBV4-2 with TRBJ2-1; 9 positions match TRBD2. The V gene's germline CDR1 is LGHNA and CDR2 YNFKEQ. V lost 1 base and J lost 7; bases outside the gene matches: 14. CDR3 length: 18 residues. The CDR3 nucleotides are TGTGCCAGCAGCCAAGGGACTTTTCTAAATAGCGGGGGTAATGAGCAGTTCTTC. Protein product: CASSQGTFLNSGGNEQFF.

The V and J genes are TRBV12-3 or TRBV12-4 and TRBJ1-2, with D uncertain. This CDR3 spans 14 amino acids. V shed 5 bases and J shed 5 bases, with 15 bases lying between them. CDR3 region: CASSPMTGGYGYTF. DNA of the CDR3: TGTGCCAGCAGTCCCATGACTGGTGGGTATGGCTACACCTTC.

The chain couples TRBV5-1 to TRBJ2-5, with TRBD2 matching 10 bases. There are 21 residues in the CDR3. Trimming took 0 bases from V and 4 from J; bases not matched to a gene: 21. Germline CDR1 SGHRS, CDR2 YFSETQ. The CDR3 DNA follows: TGCGCCAGCAGCTTGGCGTCTAGCGGGAGCTCGAACCGGCGAGGGGCAGAGACCCAGTACTTC. This gives the protein CASSLASSGSSNRRGAETQYF.

The chain has TRBV9 and TRBJ1-4; 8 nucleotides line up with TRBD1. Looked up from germline, CDR1 is SGDLS and CDR2 is YYNGEE. CDR3 length: 13 amino acids. With 2 bases clipped from V and 8 bases from J, the junction kept 2 bases outside the gene matches. DNA for the CDR3: TGTGCCAGCAGCGTCCGGACAGGGGAAAAACTGTTTTTT. Encoded protein: CASSVRTGEKLFF.

V gene TRBV7-2 combines with J gene TRBJ2-7; 8 bases are shared with TRBD2. Unmatched junction bases numbered 8, after V lost 5 bases and J lost 2 bases. This CDR3 is 15 amino acids long. Germline assignment: CDR1 SGHTA and CDR2 FQGNSA. The DNA for the CDR3 is TGTGCCAGCAGCGAGCGGGGGATAGGGACCTACGAGCAGTACTTC. It specifies CASSERGIGTYEQYF.

The chain has TRBV14 and TRBJ2-1; perhaps TRBD2 as D (6 bases). Trimming took off 0 bases at V and 3 bases at J, with 15 bases between the two ends. The CDR3 runs to 17 residues. Germline CDR1 and CDR2: SGHDN and FVKESK. This chain's CDR3 is CASSQDWGGTYYNEQFF. The DNA for the CDR3 is TGTGCCAGCAGCCAAGACTGGGGCGGGACCTACTACAATGAGCAGTTCTTC.

CDR3 nucleotide sequence: TGTGCCAGCAGCCAAACTCCGGGACAGGGGGCTAATGAGCAGTTCTTC. Translating it yields CASSQTPGQGANEQFF. The genes are TRBV4-2 and TRBJ2-1; 12 bases fit TRBD1. The CDR3 loop spans 16 amino acids. Trimming cost V 2 bases and J 7 bases; bases outside gene matches: 6. Germline CDR1 reads LGHNA; CDR2 reads YNFKEQ.

This clonotype came up a few times. The V gene is TRBV20-1, the J gene TRBJ2-5; D gene uncertain. V was trimmed by 4 bases and J by 5 bases, leaving 11 bases between them. This CDR3 has 12 amino acids. From germline, CDR1 is DFQATT and CDR2 SNEGSKA (reference sequence). CDR3 sequence (DNA): TGCAGTGCTATATCCGGATCGGAGACCCAGTACTTC. Protein: CSAISGSETQYF.

The chain employs TRBV20-1 and TRBJ2-1; 10 positions match TRBD2. Germline assignment: CDR1 DFQATT and CDR2 SNEGSKA (reference sequence). This CDR3 comprises 14 residues. Trimming took 3 bases from V and 6 from J; bases not matched to a gene: 5. CDR3 in amino acids: CSARTSGWFNEQFF. Written as DNA, the CDR3 is TGCAGTGCTAGGACTAGCGGGTGGTTCAATGAGCAGTTCTTC.

The V and J genes are TRBV5-1 and TRBJ2-5, with D tentatively TRBD1 (6 bases). The CDR3 is made up of 14 amino acids. The germline CDR1 and CDR2 sequences are SGHRS and YFSETQ. Trimming shortened V by 4 bases and J by 3 bases, and 13 bases separated the two germline ends. CDR3 sequence reads: CASSGRGQKETQYF. CDR3 nucleotide sequence: TGCGCCAGCAGCGGACGAGGACAGAAAGAGACCCAGTACTTC.

About this clonotype: Given a much more abundant clone one base away, this may be a read error. The V and J genes are TRBV9 and TRBJ1-5, with D uncertain. Trimming took 9 bases from V and 3 from J, leaving 10 bases between them. There are 12 residues in the CDR3. Germline V gene lookup returns CDR1 SGDLS and CDR2 YYNGEE. CDR3 sequence (DNA): TGTGCCAATAGGGATAACAATCAGCCCCAGCATTTT. Residues: CANRDNNQPQHF.

On this clonotype: One base away lies a much larger clone, so this may be a sequencing read error. The J gene is TRBJ2-7, the V gene TRBV25-1; 10 nucleotides agree with TRBD1. TRBJ2-4 explains the end of the DNA better; the J call may be wrong. The CDR3 has 14 amino acids. The germline CDR1 and CDR2 sequences are MGHDK and SYGVNS. This CDR3 reads CASSGQGAKSIQYF. CDR3 bases: TGTGCCAGCAGTGGACAGGGGGCCAAAAGCATTCAGTACTTC.

This clonotype turned up a few times. This chain links TRBV7-3 with TRBJ2-1; 10 bases agree with TRBD2. In germline, CDR1 is SGHTA, CDR2 FQGTGA. This CDR3 comprises 19 residues. After removal of 5 bases from V and 6 bases from J, the junction contained 19 bases not matched to a gene. The CDR3 DNA follows: TGTGCCAGCAGCCCAAGACTGTCCCGGACTAGCGGTTTCTTCAATGAGCAGTTCTTC. Protein: CASSPRLSRTSGFFNEQFF. Drawing the rest from reference TRBV7-3 and TRBJ2-1, the complete variable domain is GAGVSQTPSNKVTEKGKYVELRCDPISGHTALYWYRQSLGQGPEFLIYFQGTGAADDSGLPNDRFFAVRPEGSVSTLKIQRTERGDSAVYLCASSPRLSRTSGFFNEQFFGPGTRLTVL.

This clonotype was detected only a few times. This chain joins TRBV30 and TRBJ2-1; D is unclear. The germline V gene has CDR1 GTSNPN and CDR2 SVGIG (reference sequence). V was cut by 5 bases and J by 6 bases, with 11 bases left in between. This CDR3 region has 12 residues. The CDR3 nucleotides are TGTGCCTGGGGCCGGGCTACCAATGAGCAGTTCTTC. Translating gives CAWGRATNEQFF.

This clonotype was counted only a few times. This chain uses TRBV7-2 with TRBJ2-7, with TRBD1 matching 8 bases. The germline gives CDR1 SGHTA, CDR2 FQGNSA. J gave up 4 bases and V 3 bases, and 14 bases lay outside the gene matches. The CDR3 has 17 amino acids. CDR3 nucleotides: TGTGCCAGCAGCTTGTCCCCTTCAGGGCAGGGGGCTTACGAGCAGTACTTC. This gives the protein CASSLSPSGQGAYEQYF.

This chain uses TRBV13 with TRBJ1-2; D unresolved. CDR1 and CDR2 (germline): PRHDT, FYEKMQ (reference sequence). This CDR3 contains 9 residues. V shed 8 bases and J shed 6 bases, with 4 bases lying between them. CDR3 in amino acids: CASLNGYTF. The CDR3 region has the DNA TGTGCCAGCCTGAATGGCTACACCTTC.

The chain combines TRBV20-1 with TRBJ2-1, with D perhaps matching TRBD1 (5 bases). The length of the CDR3 is 12 residues. CDR1 is DFQATT and CDR2 is SNEGSKA in the germline V gene (reference sequence). V shed 3 bases and J shed 6 bases, with 9 bases lying between them. CDR3: CSASPRGNEQFF. CDR3 sequence (DNA): TGCAGTGCTAGCCCTAGGGGCAATGAGCAGTTCTTC.

This clonotype was detected a few times. This sequence joins TRBV6-2 or TRBV6-3 and TRBJ1-1; no definite D call. The ends were cut back, 6 bases at V and 1 base at J, with 6 bases in the middle. The germline V gene encodes CDR1 MNHEY and CDR2 SVGEGT. CDR3 length: 12 residues. The CDR3 DNA reads TGTGCCAGCAGATACAGGAACACTGAAGCTTTCTTT. Translating it yields CASRYRNTEAFF.

This clonotype has more than one count but fewer than ten. V usage is TRBV5-5 and J usage is TRBJ2-1; 12 bases line up with TRBD1. The V and J ends lost 5 bases and 9 bases, in that order; junction bases with no gene match: 9. The CDR3 is 15 amino acids. Germline lookup yields CDR1 SGHKS and CDR2 YYEKEE (reference sequence). The CDR3 nucleotides read TGTGCCAGCAGGTCCGGGACAGGGGGCTTCGTTGAGCAGTTCTTC. Translation gives CASRSGTGGFVEQFF.

The chain joins TRBV30 to TRBJ2-1, with 8 positions matching TRBD2. The CDR3 totals 14 residues. Germline V gives CDR1 GTSNPN, CDR2 SVGIG (reference sequence). With V trimmed by 8 bases and J by 4 bases, 10 bases remained unmatched. CDR3 in amino acids: CAGNAGGPYNEQFF. CDR3 coding DNA: TGTGCCGGAAATGCGGGGGGCCCGTACAATGAGCAGTTCTTC.

This clonotype showed up just a few times. The chain couples TRBV7-3 to TRBJ2-1; TRBD1 agrees at 8 bases. V lost 5 bases, J lost 4 bases, and 7 bases stayed unmatched. The germline V gene encodes CDR1 SGHTA and CDR2 FQGTGA. The CDR3 contains 15 residues. CDR3 nucleotide sequence: TGTGCCAGCAGCGTCGGACAGGGATTTTACAATGAGCAGTTCTTC. It encodes CASSVGQGFYNEQFF.

This chain links TRBV24-1 with TRBJ2-1; 12 bases align to TRBD2. Germline-derived CDR1 and CDR2 are KGHDR and SFDVKD. The CDR3 is 18 amino acids. V shed 3 bases and J 2 bases; nucleotides not matched to a gene: 7. The CDR3 protein is CATSDPTSGRPTYNEQFF. CDR3 in DNA: TGTGCCACCAGTGATCCAACTAGCGGGAGGCCCACCTACAATGAGCAGTTCTTC.

This sequence joins TRBV4-1 and TRBJ2-7, with D maybe TRBD2 (5 bases). Trimming left V 0 bases short and J 0 bases short, with 9 bases between. Germline CDR1 reads MGHRA; CDR2 reads YSYEKL. This CDR3 has 15 amino acids. DNA for the CDR3: TGCGCCAGCAGCCAAGATGTAGGGAGCTCCTACGAGCAGTACTTC. Protein: CASSQDVGSSYEQYF.

The genes are TRBV13 and TRBJ2-6; D not certain. V was clipped by 5 bases and J by 3 bases, with 11 bases between them. CDR3 length: 15 amino acids. Germline values: CDR1 PRHDT, CDR2 FYEKMQ (reference sequence). CDR3 DNA sequence: TGTGCCAGCAGCGTCCCATCGCGTGGGGCCAACGTCCTGACTTTC. Translation gives CASSVPSRGANVLTF.